Listed below are T cell receptor beta chains from one sample, sequenced in a study of cytomegalovirus exposure and HLA in healthy donors. The assay was immunoSEQ multiplex PCR, and TCRdb's table has in-frame clones only and misses some. The sample holds about 85,000 clones; approximately 80% are singletons and the top ten take roughly 25%. Sequencing was carried out using PBMCs. Receptors originate from a woman aged 50 to 60 in good health and CMV-seropositive. Each CDR3 is given with its conserved first and last residue. The D gene is left open where the match is weak. Clone size, where shown, is once, few, many, or a class for clones that have expanded.

TRBV6-1,TRBJ1-5,few,NA,CAAQGDQPQHF,TGTGCCGCTCAAGGGGATCAGCCCCAGCATTTT
TRBV1,TRBJ1-2,few,NA,CTSRGGQGTPQNYGYTF,TGCACCAGCAGGGGAGGACAGGGGACGCCCCAGAACTATGGCTACACCTTC
TRBV5-1,TRBJ2-3,few,TRBD2,CASSAGLAGGMDTQYF,TGCGCCAGCAGCGCTGGACTAGCGGGGGGCATGGATACGCAGTATTTT
TRBV7-7,TRBJ1-3,NA,NA,CASSPGLSGNTIYF,TGTGCTAGCAGCCCGGGTCTCTCTGGAAACACCATATATTTT
TRBV10-3,TRBJ2-3,NA,TRBD2,CAISGTAGGGRDTQYF,TGTGCCATCAGTGGAACAGCGGGAGGAGGGCGCGATACGCAGTATTTT
TRBV11-2,TRBJ1-1,few,TRBD1,CASSFLQGVRAEAFF,TGTGCCAGCAGCTTCCTTCAGGGGGTAAGGGCTGAAGCTTTCTTT
TRBV5-1,TRBJ2-7,NA,TRBD2,CASSRGTSGATYEQYF,TGCGCCAGCAGCCGAGGGACTAGCGGGGCCACCTACGAGCAGTACTTC
TRBV6-5,TRBJ1-1,NA,NA,CASSYNWGEANTEAFF,TGTGCCAGCAGTTACAACTGGGGCGAGGCGAACACTGAAGCTTTCTTT
TRBV15,TRBJ1-5,NA,TRBD1,CATSRGQGEQPQHF,TGTGCCACCAGCAGAGGACAGGGGGAACAGCCCCAGCATTTT
TRBV19,TRBJ2-7,few,TRBD1,CASSISRTGGNEQYF,TGTGCCAGTAGTATTAGTCGGACAGGGGGCAACGAGCAGTACTTC
TRBV7-3,TRBJ1-1,NA,NA,CASSLTSRTEAFF,TGTGCCAGCAGCTTGACTTCCAGAACTGAAGCTTTCTTT
TRBV15,TRBJ1-1,NA,NA,CATSRVAMNTEAFF,TGTGCCACCAGCAGAGTCGCGATGAACACTGAAGCTTTCTTT
TRBV12-5,TRBJ1-4,NA,NA,CASGLVGVTENEKLFF,TGTGCTAGTGGTTTGGTAGGTGTAACAGAGAATGAAAAACTGTTTTTT
TRBV7-7,TRBJ2-2,NA,NA,CASSPFAGTGELFF,TGTGCTAGCAGCCCCTTCGCGGGCACCGGGGAGCTGTTTTTT
TRBV7-2,TRBJ2-2,NA,TRBD2,CASSLGLAANTGELFF,TGTGCCAGCAGCTTGGGACTAGCGGCGAACACCGGGGAGCTGTTTTTT
TRBV6-5,TRBJ2-3,few,NA,CASSYLPSVTDTQYF,TGTGCCAGCAGTTACTTACCATCGGTAACAGATACGCAGTATTTT
TRBV5-1,TRBJ2-1,NA,NA,CASSAFSSGRGGEQFF,TGCGCCAGCAGCGCTTTCTCTAGCGGACGAGGGGGGGAGCAGTTCTTC
TRBV10-1,TRBJ2-1,NA,NA,CASSEHRSSYNEQFF,TGCGCCAGCAGTGAGCATAGGAGCTCCTACAATGAGCAGTTCTTC
TRBV6-1,TRBJ1-6,NA,NA,CASSGGSPLHF,TGTGCCAGCAGTGGAGGGTCACCCCTCCACTTT
TRBV2,TRBJ1-1,NA,NA,CASSEGTETEAFF,TGTGCCAGCAGTGAAGGTACGGAGACTGAAGCTTTCTTT
TRBV9,TRBJ1-4,NA,NA,CASSPSGGQNEKLFF,TGTGCCAGCAGCCCTAGCGGGGGGCAAAATGAAAAACTGTTTTTT
TRBV7-9,TRBJ2-1,NA,TRBD1,CASRSTGGSYNEQFF,TGTGCCAGCAGATCAACAGGGGGATCCTACAATGAGCAGTTCTTC
TRBV7-9,TRBJ1-1,NA,NA,CASSPIFGLMNTEAFF,TGTGCCAGCAGCCCGATCTTCGGACTGATGAACACTGAAGCTTTCTTT
TRBV5-6,TRBJ2-7,NA,NA,CASSLLGGSYEQYF,TGTGCCAGCAGCTTGTTGGGAGGTTCCTACGAGCAGTACTTC
TRBV11-3,TRBJ1-1,NA,TRBD1,CASSLAAGTGGFEAFF,TGTGCCAGCAGCTTAGCCGCCGGGACAGGGGGGTTTGAAGCTTTCTTT
TRBV4-2,TRBJ2-7,once,TRBD2,CASSQTAGDTAYEQYF,TGTGCCAGCAGCCAAACCGCGGGGGATACGGCCTACGAGCAGTACTTC
TRBV5-1,TRBJ1-1,NA,NA,CASTLDRTGTEAFF,TGCGCCAGCACACTCGACAGGACTGGCACTGAAGCTTTCTTT
TRBV6-6,TRBJ2-5,NA,NA,CASSPGPLARGETQYF,TGTGCCAGCAGCCCCGGCCCTCTGGCACGAGGAGAGACCCAGTACTTC
TRBV5-1,TRBJ1-4,NA,NA,CASSRLSGATNEKLFF,TGCGCCAGCAGCAGATTATCAGGGGCAACTAATGAAAAACTGTTTTTT